This T cell receptor (beta chain) was profiled in a study of T cells in women clearing cervical HPV infection. Across the study: With HLA typing for only a few women, HLA confounding remains possible. Study findings and constraints: CIN3+ cases had significantly higher TCR richness than controls; evenness did not differ.

Assay used: immunoSEQ multiplex PCR; TCRdb lists only in-frame clones, some missing. This specimen shows almost 20,000 clones; the ten leading clones hold roughly 3%. Details on this clone: Antigen specificity is unknown.

The sample comprised blood buffy coat. The TCR comes from a woman between 18 and 70 years old with a cervical HPV16 infection that either progressed to CIN3+ or cleared (not recorded which).

CDR3: CSVSWDIYQPQHF. Incomplete CDR3 DNA: TGCAGTGTTAGCTGGGACATCTATCAGCCC. The genes are TRBV20-1 and TRBJ1-5; D is perhaps TRBD1 (6 bases). The observed sequence ends 3 residues before the CDR3 terminus, with the missing tail filled in from the germline J gene. The CDR3 length is 13 residues. Germline values: CDR1 DFQATT, CDR2 SNEGSKA (reference sequence). Between the trimmed V and J ends, which lost 7 bases and 5 bases, there was a span of 15 bases.